This is a list of T cell receptor beta chains from one sample in a study of shared clonotypes between healthy human individuals. Profiled with immunoSEQ multiplex PCR; TCRdb holds only in-frame clones, not every one. The sample contains about 2 million clones, approximately 94% of which appear only once. Sequencing was done on a sample of naive CD8+ T cells sorted from blood. The receptors come from a man aged 18 to 30 in good health. The CDR3 runs from the conserved cysteine through the conserved F or W. Each record gives: CDR3 protein, CDR3 DNA, V gene, CDR3 length, clone size, J gene, D gene. A D gene is named only where the DNA matches it firmly. Clone size is stated in some rows and not others, as once, few, many or a class when expanded.

CDR3aa: CASSLQSPQGEQYF
CDR3nt: TGTGCCAGCAGCTTACAGTCCCCACAGGGCGAGCAGTACTTC
v_gene: TRBV7-9
len: 14
abundance: NA
j_gene: TRBJ2-7
d_gene: NA

CDR3aa: CASSQVQLTGELFF
CDR3nt: TGCGCCAGCAGCCAAGTGCAGTTGACCGGGGAGCTGTTTTTT
v_gene: TRBV4-1
len: 14
abundance: NA
j_gene: TRBJ2-2
d_gene: NA

CDR3aa: CASSEISGSPYNEQFF
CDR3nt: TGTGCCAGCAGTGAAATCAGCGGGAGCCCCTACAATGAGCAGTTCTTC
v_gene: TRBV6-1
len: 16
abundance: NA
j_gene: TRBJ2-1
d_gene: TRBD2

CDR3aa: CASSIGHLGYGYTF
CDR3nt: TGTGCCAGTAGTATAGGACACCTCGGCTATGGCTACACCTTC
v_gene: TRBV19
len: 14
abundance: NA
j_gene: TRBJ1-2
d_gene: NA

CDR3aa: CASSQGRGGYEQYF
CDR3nt: TGCGCCAGCAGCCAAGGTCGCGGGGGCTACGAGCAGTACTTC
v_gene: TRBV4-1
len: 14
abundance: NA
j_gene: TRBJ2-7
d_gene: TRBD2

CDR3aa: CASNKGGESYNEQFF
CDR3nt: TGTGCCAGCAACAAAGGGGGAGAGTCCTACAATGAGCAGTTCTTC
v_gene: TRBV27
len: 15
abundance: NA
j_gene: TRBJ2-1
d_gene: NA

CDR3aa: CASSLVAGGEQYF
CDR3nt: TGTGCTAGCAGCTTAGTAGCGGGAGGCGAGCAGTACTTC
v_gene: TRBV7-7
len: 13
abundance: few
j_gene: TRBJ2-7
d_gene: TRBD2

CDR3aa: CASSWRLNTEAFF
CDR3nt: TGTGCCAGCAGTTGGCGGCTGAACACTGAAGCTTTCTTT
v_gene: TRBV27
len: 13
abundance: NA
j_gene: TRBJ1-1
d_gene: NA

CDR3aa: CASSLEPDDSYEQYF
CDR3nt: TGTGCCAGCAGCTTGGAGCCCGACGATTCCTACGAGCAGTACTTC
v_gene: TRBV5-6
len: 15
abundance: NA
j_gene: TRBJ2-7
d_gene: NA

CDR3aa: CASSRGTSGPYNEQFF
CDR3nt: TGTGCCAGCAGCCGAGGGACTAGCGGGCCCTACAATGAGCAGTTCTTC
v_gene: TRBV7-9
len: 16
abundance: NA
j_gene: TRBJ2-1
d_gene: TRBD2

CDR3aa: CASSAPGPSGNTIYF
CDR3nt: TGTGCCAGCAGCGCCCCCGGGCCCTCTGGAAACACCATATATTTT
v_gene: TRBV9
len: 15
abundance: NA
j_gene: TRBJ1-3
d_gene: NA

CDR3aa: CASSSTIGTGGSYEQYF
CDR3nt: TGTGCCAGCAGTTCCACTATAGGGACAGGGGGTTCATACGAGCAGTACTTC
v_gene: TRBV28
len: 17
abundance: NA
j_gene: TRBJ2-7
d_gene: TRBD1

CDR3aa: CASSLWGGDEQFF
CDR3nt: TGTGCCAGCAGTTTATGGGGGGGTGATGAGCAGTTCTTC
v_gene: TRBV28
len: 13
abundance: NA
j_gene: TRBJ2-1
d_gene: NA

CDR3aa: CASSIQGAVGNQPQHF
CDR3nt: TGTGCCAGCAGCATACAGGGGGCCGTGGGCAATCAGCCCCAGCATTTT
v_gene: TRBV7-2
len: 16
abundance: NA
j_gene: TRBJ1-5
d_gene: TRBD1

CDR3aa: CASSWDGDYEQYF
CDR3nt: TGCGCCAGCAGCTGGGACGGGGACTACGAGCAGTACTTC
v_gene: TRBV5-1
len: 13
abundance: once
j_gene: TRBJ2-7
d_gene: NA

CDR3aa: CSAPGTGNIQYF
CDR3nt: TGCAGCGCTCCCGGGACAGGGAACATTCAGTACTTC
v_gene: TRBV29-1
len: 12
abundance: NA
j_gene: TRBJ2-4
d_gene: TRBD1

CDR3aa: CASTAPRGNSPLHF
CDR3nt: TGTGCCAGCACCGCCCCCCGGGGTAATTCACCCCTCCACTTT
v_gene: TRBV28
len: 14
abundance: few
j_gene: TRBJ1-6
d_gene: NA

CDR3aa: CASSGLGPGYEQYF
CDR3nt: TGTGCCAGCAGTGGTCTGGGGCCGGGCTACGAGCAGTACTTC
v_gene: TRBV6-1
len: 14
abundance: NA
j_gene: TRBJ2-7
d_gene: NA

CDR3aa: CASSERQELTDTQYF
CDR3nt: TGTGCCAGCAGCGAGCGACAGGAACTTACAGATACGCAGTATTTT
v_gene: TRBV13
len: 15
abundance: NA
j_gene: TRBJ2-3
d_gene: NA

CDR3aa: CASSLAPTGNEQFF
CDR3nt: TGTGCCAGCAGTTTAGCGCCGACAGGGAATGAGCAGTTCTTC
v_gene: TRBV27
len: 14
abundance: NA
j_gene: TRBJ2-1
d_gene: TRBD1

CDR3aa: CAISETSRGRETQYF
CDR3nt: TGTGCCATCAGTGAGACTTCCAGGGGTAGGGAGACCCAGTACTTC
v_gene: TRBV10-3
len: 15
abundance: NA
j_gene: TRBJ2-5
d_gene: NA

CDR3aa: CASSFLAGGPDTQYF
CDR3nt: TGTGCCAGCAGCTTTCTGGCGGGGGGGCCGGATACGCAGTATTTT
v_gene: TRBV7-9
len: 15
abundance: NA
j_gene: TRBJ2-3
d_gene: TRBD2

CDR3aa: CASSAGRGANEQFF
CDR3nt: TGTGCCAGCAGCGCGGGGCGGGGAGCGAATGAGCAGTTCTTC
v_gene: TRBV7-9
len: 14
abundance: NA
j_gene: TRBJ2-1
d_gene: NA

CDR3aa: CASSLGQGANEQFF
CDR3nt: TGTGCCAGCAGCTTAGGGCAGGGGGCTAATGAGCAGTTCTTC
v_gene: TRBV7-8
len: 14
abundance: NA
j_gene: TRBJ2-1
d_gene: TRBD1

CDR3aa: CASSPRGVGAYEQYF
CDR3nt: TGTGCCAGCAGCCCCCGGGGCGTGGGGGCCTACGAGCAGTACTTC
v_gene: TRBV13
len: 15
abundance: NA
j_gene: TRBJ2-7
d_gene: NA

CDR3aa: CASSAHRDQETQYF
CDR3nt: TGTGCCAGCAGCGCTCACCGGGACCAAGAGACCCAGTACTTC
v_gene: TRBV9
len: 14
abundance: NA
j_gene: TRBJ2-5
d_gene: NA

CDR3aa: CSVEGWGWDNEQFF
CDR3nt: TGCAGCGTTGAAGGGTGGGGTTGGGACAATGAGCAGTTCTTC
v_gene: TRBV29-1
len: 14
abundance: NA
j_gene: TRBJ2-1
d_gene: NA

CDR3aa: CASSQDQNRGETQYF
CDR3nt: TGCGCCAGCAGCCAAGATCAGAATAGAGGGGAGACCCAGTACTTC
v_gene: TRBV4-1
len: 15
abundance: NA
j_gene: TRBJ2-5
d_gene: NA

CDR3aa: CASSPPGLVPDGQFF
CDR3nt: TGTGCCAGCAGCCCACCGGGACTAGTCCCAGACGGGCAGTTCTTC
v_gene: TRBV7-9
len: 15
abundance: NA
j_gene: TRBJ2-1
d_gene: TRBD2

CDR3aa: CASSETATVDYGYTF
CDR3nt: TGTGCCAGCAGTGAAACAGCGACAGTTGACTATGGCTACACCTTC
v_gene: TRBV2
len: 15
abundance: NA
j_gene: TRBJ1-2
d_gene: NA

CDR3aa: CASSSLGGTPGNHEQYF
CDR3nt: TGTGCCAGCAGCTCCTTGGGCGGGACACCTGGAAATCACGAGCAGTACTTC
v_gene: TRBV7-9
len: 17
abundance: NA
j_gene: TRBJ2-7
d_gene: NA

CDR3aa: CASSHQSGQVFYEQYF
CDR3nt: TGCGCCAGCAGCCATCAATCGGGACAGGTCTTCTACGAGCAGTACTTC
v_gene: TRBV4-1
len: 16
abundance: NA
j_gene: TRBJ2-7
d_gene: TRBD1

CDR3aa: CASSDLQGVITEAFF
CDR3nt: TGTGCCAGCAGCGACCTACAGGGGGTAATCACTGAAGCTTTCTTT
v_gene: TRBV7-9
len: 15
abundance: NA
j_gene: TRBJ1-1
d_gene: TRBD1

CDR3aa: CSVRIRSNSGSEHNEQFF
CDR3nt: TGCAGCGTTAGGATTAGGTCCAATAGCGGGAGTGAGCACAATGAGCAGTTCTTC
v_gene: TRBV29-1
len: 18
abundance: few
j_gene: TRBJ2-1
d_gene: TRBD2

CDR3aa: CASRVGNTGELFF
CDR3nt: TGTGCCAGCAGGGTGGGGAACACCGGGGAGCTGTTTTTT
v_gene: TRBV9
len: 13
abundance: NA
j_gene: TRBJ2-2
d_gene: NA

CDR3aa: CASSVATGGQRDEQYF
CDR3nt: TGTGCCAGCAGCGTAGCGACGGGGGGGCAGCGGGACGAGCAGTACTTC
v_gene: TRBV5-4
len: 16
abundance: NA
j_gene: TRBJ2-7
d_gene: TRBD2